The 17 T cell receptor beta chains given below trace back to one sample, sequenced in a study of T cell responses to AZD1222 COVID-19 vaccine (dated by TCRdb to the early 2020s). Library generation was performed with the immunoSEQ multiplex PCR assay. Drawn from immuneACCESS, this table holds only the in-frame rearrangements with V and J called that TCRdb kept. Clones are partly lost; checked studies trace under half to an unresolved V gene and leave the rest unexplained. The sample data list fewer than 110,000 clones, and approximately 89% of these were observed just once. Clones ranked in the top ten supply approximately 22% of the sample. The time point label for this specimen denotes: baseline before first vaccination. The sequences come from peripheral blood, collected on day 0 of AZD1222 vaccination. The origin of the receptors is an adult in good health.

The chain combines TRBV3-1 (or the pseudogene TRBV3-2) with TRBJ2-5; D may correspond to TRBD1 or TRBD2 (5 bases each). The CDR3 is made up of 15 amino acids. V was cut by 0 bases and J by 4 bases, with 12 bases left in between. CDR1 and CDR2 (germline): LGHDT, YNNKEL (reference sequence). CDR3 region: CASSQDRAGGETQYF. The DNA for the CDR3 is TGTGCCAGCAGCCAAGACAGGGCAGGAGGAGAGACCCAGTACTTC.

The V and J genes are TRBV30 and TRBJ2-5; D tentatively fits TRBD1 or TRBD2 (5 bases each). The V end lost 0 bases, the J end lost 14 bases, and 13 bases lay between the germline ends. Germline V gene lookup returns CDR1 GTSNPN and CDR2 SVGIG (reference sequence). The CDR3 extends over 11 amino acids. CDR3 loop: CAWSVEGNPYF. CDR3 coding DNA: TGTGCCTGGAGTGTAGAGGGGAACCCTTACTTC.

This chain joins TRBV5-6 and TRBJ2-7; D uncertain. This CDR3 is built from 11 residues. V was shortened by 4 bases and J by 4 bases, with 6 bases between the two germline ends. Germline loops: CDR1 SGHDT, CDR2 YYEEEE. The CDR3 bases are TGTGCCAGCAGCCTACAGTACGAGCAGTACTTC. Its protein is CASSLQYEQYF.

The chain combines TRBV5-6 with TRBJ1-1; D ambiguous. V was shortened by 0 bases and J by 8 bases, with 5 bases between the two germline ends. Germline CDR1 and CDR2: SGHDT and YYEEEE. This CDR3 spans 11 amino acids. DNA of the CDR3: TGTGCCAGCAGCTTGGCGGTAGAAGCTTTCTTT. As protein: CASSLAVEAFF.

The CDR3 DNA reads TGTGCCAGCAGTGAAAGTACAGGGGAAAAGGCTTTCTTT. It yields the protein CASSESTGEKAFF. The gene calls are TRBV6-1 and TRBJ1-1; 7 positions agree with TRBD1. The trim removed 2 bases at V and 11 bases at J, leaving 8 bases unmatched. From germline, CDR1 is MNHNS and CDR2 SASEGT. This CDR3 is built from 13 residues.

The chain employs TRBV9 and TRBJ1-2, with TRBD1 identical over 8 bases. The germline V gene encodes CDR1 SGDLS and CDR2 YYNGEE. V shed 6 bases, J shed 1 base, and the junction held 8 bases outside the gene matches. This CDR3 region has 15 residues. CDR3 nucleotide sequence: TGTGCCAGCAAGCGTTTGGGACAGGATAACTATGGCTACACCTTC. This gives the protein CASKRLGQDNYGYTF.

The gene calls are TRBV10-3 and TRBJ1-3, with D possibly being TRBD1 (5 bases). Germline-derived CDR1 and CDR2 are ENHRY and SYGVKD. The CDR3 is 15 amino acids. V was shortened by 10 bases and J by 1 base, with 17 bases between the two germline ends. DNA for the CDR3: TGTGCCACGGGGATGGACAAGGCTTCTGGAAACACCATATATTTT. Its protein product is CATGMDKASGNTIYF.

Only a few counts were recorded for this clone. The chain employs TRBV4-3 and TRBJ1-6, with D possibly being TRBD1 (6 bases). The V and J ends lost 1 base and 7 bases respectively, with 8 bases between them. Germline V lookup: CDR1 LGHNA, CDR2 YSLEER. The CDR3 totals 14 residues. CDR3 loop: CASSQGRGNSPLHF. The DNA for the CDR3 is TGCGCCAGCAGCCAAGGCAGGGGAAATTCACCCCTCCACTTT.

The CDR3 DNA follows: TGCGCCAGCAGCTTGGCGGGGCGGGGGCTGGACACCATATATTTT. Amino acids: CASSLAGRGLDTIYF. This chain connects TRBV5-1 to TRBJ1-3; possible D gene TRBD1, 6 bases. The CDR3 covers 15 residues. From germline, CDR1 is SGHRS and CDR2 YFSETQ. Trimming stripped 0 bases from V and 8 bases from J, with 15 bases between. Filled out from reference TRBV5-1 and TRBJ1-3, the complete variable domain reads KAGVTQTPRYLIKTRGQQVTLSCSPISGHRSVSWYQQTPGQGLQFLFEYFSETQRNKGNFPGRFSGRQFSNSRSEMNVSTLELGDSALYLCASSLAGRGLDTIYFGEGSWLTVV.

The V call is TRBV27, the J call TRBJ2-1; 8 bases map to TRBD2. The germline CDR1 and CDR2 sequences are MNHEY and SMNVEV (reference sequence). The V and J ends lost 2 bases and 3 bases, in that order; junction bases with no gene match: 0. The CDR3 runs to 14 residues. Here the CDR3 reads CASSLAGGYNEQFF. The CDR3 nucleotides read TGTGCCAGCAGTTTAGCGGGAGGCTACAATGAGCAGTTCTTC.

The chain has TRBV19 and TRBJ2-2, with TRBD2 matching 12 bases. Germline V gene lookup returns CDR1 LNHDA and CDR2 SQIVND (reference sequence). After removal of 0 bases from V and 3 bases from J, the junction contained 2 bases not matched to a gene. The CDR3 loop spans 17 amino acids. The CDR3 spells CASSIEGTSGYTGELFF. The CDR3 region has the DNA TGTGCCAGTAGTATAGAGGGGACTAGCGGGTACACCGGGGAGCTGTTTTTT.

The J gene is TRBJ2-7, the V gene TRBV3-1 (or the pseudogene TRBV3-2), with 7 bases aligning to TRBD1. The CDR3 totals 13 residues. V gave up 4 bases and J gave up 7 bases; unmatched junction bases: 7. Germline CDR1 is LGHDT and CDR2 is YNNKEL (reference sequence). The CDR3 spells CASSPNRGWEQYF. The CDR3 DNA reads TGTGCCAGCAGCCCTAACAGGGGTTGGGAGCAGTACTTC.

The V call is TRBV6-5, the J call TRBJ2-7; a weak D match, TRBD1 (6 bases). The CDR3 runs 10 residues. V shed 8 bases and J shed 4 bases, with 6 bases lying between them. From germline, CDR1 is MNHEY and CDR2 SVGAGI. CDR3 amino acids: CASGQYEQYF. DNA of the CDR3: TGTGCCAGCGGACAGTACGAGCAGTACTTC.

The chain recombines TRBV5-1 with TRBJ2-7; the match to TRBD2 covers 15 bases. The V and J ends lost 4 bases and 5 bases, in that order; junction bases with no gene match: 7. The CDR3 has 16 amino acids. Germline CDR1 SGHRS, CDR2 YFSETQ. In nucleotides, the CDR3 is TGCGCCAGCAGCCTCCGGACTAGCGGGGGGGTCCACGAGCAGTACTTC. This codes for CASSLRTSGGVHEQYF.

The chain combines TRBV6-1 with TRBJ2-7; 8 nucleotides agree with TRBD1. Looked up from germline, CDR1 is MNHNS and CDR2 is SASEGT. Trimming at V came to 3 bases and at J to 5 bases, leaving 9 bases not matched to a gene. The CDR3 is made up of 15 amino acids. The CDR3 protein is CASSEILGQADEQYF. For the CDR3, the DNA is TGTGCCAGCAGTGAGATACTGGGACAGGCAGACGAGCAGTACTTC.

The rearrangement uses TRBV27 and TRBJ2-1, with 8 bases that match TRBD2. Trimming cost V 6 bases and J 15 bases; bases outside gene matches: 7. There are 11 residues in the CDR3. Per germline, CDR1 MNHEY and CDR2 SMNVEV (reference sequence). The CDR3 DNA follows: TGTGCCAGCAGAAGTAGCGGGATGCTGTTCTTC. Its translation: CASRSSGMLFF.

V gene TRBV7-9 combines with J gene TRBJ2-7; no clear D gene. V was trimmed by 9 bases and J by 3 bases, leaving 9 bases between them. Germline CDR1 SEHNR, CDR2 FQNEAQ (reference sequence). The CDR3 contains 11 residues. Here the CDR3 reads CASGLSYEQYF. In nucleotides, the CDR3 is TGTGCCAGTGGGTTGAGCTACGAGCAGTACTTC.